These 7 T cell receptor beta chains were all obtained from the same sample, sequenced in a study of cytomegalovirus exposure and HLA in healthy donors. Vbeta (60) and Jbeta (13) primers were used in the PCR. Assay used: immunoSEQ multiplex PCR; TCRdb lists only in-frame clones, some missing. This repertoire shows 100,000 to 130,000 clones, around 85% found once; its top ten account for around 2.3%. The specimen sequenced was PBMCs. Every receptor here comes from a man younger than 45 in good health and CMV-seronegative.

This rearrangement joins TRBV7-9 to TRBJ2-3; D is perhaps TRBD1 (6 bases). V was pared by 5 bases and J by 1 base, with 10 bases between. Germline V gives CDR1 SEHNR, CDR2 FQNEAQ (reference sequence). The CDR3 covers 14 residues. CDR3 DNA: TGTGCCAGCAGCCCCCGGACAGGCACAGATACGCAGTATTTT. Protein product: CASSPRTGTDTQYF.

Regarding this clone: One junction end does not reproduce the germline sequence, and a read error may be involved. The chain employs TRBV7-7 and TRBJ2-1; the D gene is possibly TRBD2 (7 bases). CDR1 is SSHAT and CDR2 is FNYEAQ in the germline V gene (reference sequence). The CDR3 runs 15 residues. The CDR3 DNA is TGTGCTAGCAGCTTAGGCGGGGGCCCCCTCAATGAGCAGTTCTTC. Translating gives CASSLGGGPLNEQFF.

The DNA of the CDR3 is TGTGCCAGCAGTACACAGGGGGCGAGGGAAAAACTGTTTTTT. Protein sequence: CASSTQGAREKLFF. The V call is TRBV25-1, the J call TRBJ1-4; 9 bases fit TRBD1. Germline V gene lookup returns CDR1 MGHDK and CDR2 SYGVNS. This CDR3 has 14 residues. The junction had 6 bases not matched to a gene; V was cut back by 5 bases and J by 8 bases.

V and J are TRBV9 and TRBJ1-1; D gene ambiguous. CDR1 is SGDLS, CDR2 YYNGEE, per germline. V was pared by 4 bases and J by 1 base, with 8 bases between. The length of the CDR3 is 13 residues. CDR3 region: CASSRVSNTEAFF. The CDR3 nucleotides are TGTGCCAGCAGCCGAGTCTCGAACACTGAAGCTTTCTTT.

V is TRBV7-6 and J is TRBJ2-7; TRBD1 is a possible D gene (6 bases). The V end was cut by 5 bases, the J end by 7 bases, with 18 bases between. CDR1 is SGHVS and CDR2 is FNYEAQ in the germline V gene. CDR3 length: 14 residues. CDR3: CASSAGQQSREQYF. CDR3 in DNA: TGTGCCAGCAGCGCTGGACAGCAGTCGAGGGAGCAGTACTTC.

The rearrangement joins TRBV6-5 to TRBJ1-2; 11 bases line up with TRBD1. In germline, CDR1 is MNHEY, CDR2 SVGAGI. This CDR3 region has 15 residues. Germline trimming cut 4 bases from V and 4 bases from J; bases unmatched to any gene: 5. DNA for the CDR3: TGTGCCAGCAGTTGGACAGGGGGCGGAAGCTATGGCTACACCTTC. It is translated as CASSWTGGGSYGYTF.

The chain has TRBV29-1 and TRBJ2-2; D gene ambiguous. The CDR3 totals 13 residues. Trimming cost V 3 bases and J 0 bases, with 5 bases left between them. In germline, CDR1 is SQVTM, CDR2 ANQGSEA. CDR3 nucleotides: TGCAGCGTTGATGGCTCGAACACCGGGGAGCTGTTTTTT. This encodes CSVDGSNTGELFF.